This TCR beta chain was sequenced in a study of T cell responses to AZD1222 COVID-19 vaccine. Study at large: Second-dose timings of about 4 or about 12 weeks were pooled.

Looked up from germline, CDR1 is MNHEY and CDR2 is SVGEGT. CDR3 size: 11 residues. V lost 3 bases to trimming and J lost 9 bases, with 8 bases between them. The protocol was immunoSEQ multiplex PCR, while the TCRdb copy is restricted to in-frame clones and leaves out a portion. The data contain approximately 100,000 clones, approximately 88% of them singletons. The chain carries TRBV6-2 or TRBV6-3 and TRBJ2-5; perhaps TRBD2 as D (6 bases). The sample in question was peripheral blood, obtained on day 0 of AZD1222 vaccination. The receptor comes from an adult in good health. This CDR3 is CASSYSGAQYF. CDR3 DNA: TGTGCCAGCAGTTATTCGGGGGCCCAGTACTTC.